This T cell receptor beta chain was obtained from a study of T cells after yellow fever vaccination. In the study overall: The SMART-Seq v4 Ultra Low Input method served to prepare the low-cell-number fractions.

This clonotype has a handful of counts. One entry per CDR3 protein, called by TCRdb with MiXCR from the 5' RACE reads. This sample has roughly 340,000 distinct CDR3 sequences, with 7.5% to 9% found just once. The CDR3 has 15 residues. Germline V gives CDR1 MNHEY, CDR2 SVGAGI. V was clipped by 2 bases and J by 1 base, with 9 bases between them. The receptor was isolated from a man between 18 and 35 years old who received the YFV17D yellow fever vaccine. Sequencing used PBMCs, obtained on the day of the first yellow fever vaccination. The chain couples TRBV6-5 to TRBJ2-1, with D possibly TRBD2 on 5 matching bases. CDR3 sequence reads: CASSYTSGSYNEQFF. DNA for the CDR3: TGTGCCAGCAGTTACACTAGTGGGTCCTACAATGAGCAGTTCTTC.